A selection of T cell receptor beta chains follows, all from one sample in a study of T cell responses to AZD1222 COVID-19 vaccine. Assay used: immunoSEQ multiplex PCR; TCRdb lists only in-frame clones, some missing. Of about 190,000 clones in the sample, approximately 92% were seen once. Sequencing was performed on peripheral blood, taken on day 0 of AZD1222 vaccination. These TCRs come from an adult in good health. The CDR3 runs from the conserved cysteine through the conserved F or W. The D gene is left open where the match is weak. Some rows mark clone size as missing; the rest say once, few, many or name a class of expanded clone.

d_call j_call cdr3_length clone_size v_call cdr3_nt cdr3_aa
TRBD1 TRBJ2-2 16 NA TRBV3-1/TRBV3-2 TGTGCCAGCAGCCAAACAGACAGGGACAGAACCGGGGAGCTGTTTTTT CASSQTDRDRTGELFF
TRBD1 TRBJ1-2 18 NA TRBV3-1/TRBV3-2 TGTGCCAGCAGCTACCGTCCCGGGACAGGGGGAGATGGCTATGGCTACACCTTC CASSYRPGTGGDGYGYTF
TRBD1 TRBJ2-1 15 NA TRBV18 TGTGCCAGCTCATTTGGACAGGGGAGTTGGAATGAGCAGTTCTTC CASSFGQGSWNEQFF
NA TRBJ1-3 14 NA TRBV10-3 TGTGCCATCAGTGGGGGGGGTACTGGAAACACCATATATTTT CAISGGGTGNTIYF
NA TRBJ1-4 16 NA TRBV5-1 TGCGCCAGCAGCTTGGTGAGGGGTCGGACTAATGAAAAACTGTTTTTT CASSLVRGRTNEKLFF
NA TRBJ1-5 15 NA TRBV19 TGTGCCAGTAGTATACAGGACCTCAGCAATCAGCCCCAGCATTTT CASSIQDLSNQPQHF
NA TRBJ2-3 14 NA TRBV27 TGTGCCAGCAGTTCGCTTTCTAATTGGGATACGCAGTATTTT CASSSLSNWDTQYF
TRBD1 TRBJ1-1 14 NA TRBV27 TGTGCCAGCAGTTCAGTCACAGGGGTCACTGAAGCTTTCTTT CASSSVTGVTEAFF
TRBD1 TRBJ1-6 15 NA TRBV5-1 TGCGCCACCCCGACAGGGAGATTCGATAATTCACCCCTCCACTTT CATPTGRFDNSPLHF
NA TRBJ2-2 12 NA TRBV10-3 TGTGCCATCCGAGTTCGGAGGGGGGAGCTGTTTTTT CAIRVRRGELFF
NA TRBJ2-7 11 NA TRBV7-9 TGTGCCAGCACCCCGAGGGGTGTGATATACTTC CASTPRGVIYF
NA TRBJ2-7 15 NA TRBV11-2 TGTGCCAGCAGCTTAGCCCCAGGCCCGCGCTACGAGCAGTACTTC CASSLAPGPRYEQYF
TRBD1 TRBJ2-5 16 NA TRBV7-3 TGTGCCAGCAGCTTAGGAGGGACAGGGGGCCAAGAGACCCAGTACTTC CASSLGGTGGQETQYF
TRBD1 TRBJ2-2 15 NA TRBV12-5 TGTGCTAGTGGTCTGGGGACAGGGTCCACCGGGGAGCTGTTTTTT CASGLGTGSTGELFF
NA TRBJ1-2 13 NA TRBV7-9 TGTGCCAGCAGCCCCCGTCCGAGCTACGGCTACACCTTC CASSPRPSYGYTF
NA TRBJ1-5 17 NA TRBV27 TGTGCCAGCAGCCGAACGGACGCCCCGGGGGTGGATCAGCCCCAGCATTTT CASSRTDAPGVDQPQHF
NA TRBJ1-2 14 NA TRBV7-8 TGTGCCAGCAGCCCCCGTGGGGGCCCCTATGGCTACACCTTC CASSPRGGPYGYTF
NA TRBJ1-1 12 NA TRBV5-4 TGTGCCAGCAGCCGGCCGGACACTGAAGCTTTCTTT CASSRPDTEAFF
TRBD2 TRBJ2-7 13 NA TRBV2 TGTGCCAGCGCGGGGGAGGGCTCCTACGAGCAGTACTTC CASAGEGSYEQYF
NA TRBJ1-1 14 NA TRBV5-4 TGTGCCAGCAGCCGCACTCAAGCGAACACTGAAGCTTTCTTT CASSRTQANTEAFF
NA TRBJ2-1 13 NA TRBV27 TGTGCCAGCAGTAGCCGCGCCTACAATGAGCAGTTCTTC CASSSRAYNEQFF
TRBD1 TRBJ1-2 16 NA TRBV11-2 TGTGCCAGCAGCTCCGGCCCCGGGACAGGGGAAGATGGCTACACCTTC CASSSGPGTGEDGYTF
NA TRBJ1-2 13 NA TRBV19 TGTGCCAGTACCCTCGCCGGGGGCGACGGCTACACCTTC CASTLAGGDGYTF
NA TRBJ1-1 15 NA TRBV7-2 TGTGCCAGCAGAATCCTCCAGGTCGCGAACACTGAAGCTTTCTTT CASRILQVANTEAFF
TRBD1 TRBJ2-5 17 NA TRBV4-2 TGTGCCAGCAGCCAAGAACTGGGACAGGGGGCGTCGGAGACCCAGTACTTC CASSQELGQGASETQYF
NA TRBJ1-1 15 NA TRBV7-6 TGTGCCAGCAGCTCTTACAGGGTGGGGAACACTGAAGCTTTCTTT CASSSYRVGNTEAFF
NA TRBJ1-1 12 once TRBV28 TGTGCCAGCAGCCAGGGTCGCACTGAAGCTTTCTTT CASSQGRTEAFF
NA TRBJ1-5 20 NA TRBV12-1 TGTGCCAGCAACTCTTTATCCGGGACAGGAGAAGTTCATAGCAATCAGCCCCAGCATTTT CASNSLSGTGEVHSNQPQHF